These 31 T cell receptor beta chains were all obtained from the same sample, sequenced in a study of OX40 agonist ivuxolimab in advanced cancers. Using immunoSEQ multiplex PCR, the repertoire was profiled, and TCRdb retains in-frame clones only, with some absent. The table has 150,000 to 170,000 clones, around 94% seen once. The sequences come from CD4+ or CD8+ T cells sorted from blood, collected in a trial of the OX40 agonist ivuxolimab. The receptors stem from an adult with an advanced solid tumor such as melanoma, head and neck, liver or kidney cancer.

The gene calls are TRBV25-1 and TRBJ2-7; 7 bases fit TRBD1. CDR1 and CDR2 (germline): MGHDK, SYGVNS. The V gene end was trimmed by 3 bases and the J gene end by 0 bases; junction bases not matched to a gene: 8. The CDR3 sequence is 16 residues long. The CDR3 loop is CASSDPRDRDSYEQYF. Written as DNA, the CDR3 is TGTGCCAGCAGTGATCCCCGGGACAGAGACTCCTACGAGCAGTACTTC.

Here the CDR3 reads CASSLVGGPQETQYF. In nucleotides, the CDR3 is TGTGCCAGCAGCTTAGTGGGAGGGCCCCAAGAGACCCAGTACTTC. The gene calls are TRBV7-9 and TRBJ2-5, with 7 bases identical to TRBD2. The CDR3 is 15 residues long. V lost 1 base, J lost 1 base, and 3 bases stayed unmatched. Germline CDR1 and CDR2: SEHNR and FQNEAQ (reference sequence).

The chain recombines TRBV20-1 with TRBJ2-1; D is unresolved. The ends were cut back, 5 bases at V and 7 bases at J, with 9 bases in the middle. Germline values: CDR1 DFQATT, CDR2 SNEGSKA (reference sequence). This CDR3 contains 11 residues. CDR3 sequence reads: CSAAPQNEQFF. CDR3 DNA: TGCAGTGCTGCCCCACAAAATGAGCAGTTCTTC.

CDR3 DNA: TGTGCCAGCTCAGTAGCCGCTAACTATGGCTACACCTTC. Its protein is CASSVAANYGYTF. This chain uses TRBV6-1 with TRBJ1-2, with unresolved D. Trimming left V 8 bases short and J 0 bases short, with 10 bases between. The V gene's germline CDR1 is MNHNS and CDR2 SASEGT. CDR3 size: 13 residues.

This sequence joins TRBV6-5 and TRBJ2-1; 11 bases match TRBD2. Germline lookup yields CDR1 MNHEY and CDR2 SVGAGI. Unmatched junction bases numbered 5, after V lost 0 bases and J lost 10 bases. The CDR3 is 15 residues long. CDR3 nucleotide sequence: TGTGCCAGCAGTTACTCGCTAGCGGGGGGCCGCGAGCAGTTCTTC. Its translation is CASSYSLAGGREQFF.

The rearrangement uses TRBV5-6 and TRBJ2-7; maybe TRBD1 (6 bases). This CDR3 has 15 residues. Germline V gene data show CDR1 as SGHDT and CDR2 as YYEEEE. Trimming removed 0 bases from V and 6 bases from J, with 16 bases in between. This chain's CDR3 is CASSLDPGQLREQYF. The CDR3 DNA follows: TGTGCCAGCAGCTTGGATCCTGGACAGCTTCGCGAGCAGTACTTC.

This chain links TRBV28 with TRBJ1-5, with D unclear. The CDR3 is 14 amino acids. The V and J ends lost 3 bases and 2 bases respectively, with 8 bases between them. Looked up from germline, CDR1 is MDHEN and CDR2 is SYDVKM. The CDR3 DNA reads TGTGCCAGCAGTTTCCAGGTTCGCAATCAGCCCCAGCATTTT. Its translation: CASSFQVRNQPQHF.

This chain links TRBV7-2 with TRBJ2-5; D might be TRBD1 or TRBD2, each matching 6 bases. This CDR3 has 16 residues. Between the trimmed V and J ends, which lost 4 bases and 6 bases, there was a span of 21 bases. The germline V gene has CDR1 SGHTA and CDR2 FQGNSA. Here the CDR3 DNA reads TGTGCCAGCAGCTCCGCCCCGTGGACGGGGGCGCAGACCCAGTACTTC. This encodes CASSSAPWTGAQTQYF.

This clone was seen more than once but under ten times. The rearrangement uses TRBV2 and TRBJ1-5; TRBD1 might be the D (5 bases). The CDR3 consists of 12 residues. The V end lost 6 bases, the J end lost 8 bases, and 11 bases lay between the germline ends. Germline lookup yields CDR1 SNHLY and CDR2 FYNNEI. The CDR3 coding sequence is TGTGCCAGCAGCTCTGGGGGGAAGCCCCAGCATTTT. This sequence encodes CASSSGGKPQHF.

In its sample, this clone was seen a few times. The CDR3 spells CAWRAGGANQPQHF. DNA of the CDR3: TGTGCCTGGAGGGCCGGGGGAGCAAATCAGCCCCAGCATTTT. This rearrangement joins TRBV30 to TRBJ1-5; weak D call: TRBD1 (5 bases). CDR3 size: 14 residues. The germline CDR1 and CDR2 sequences are GTSNPN and SVGIG (reference sequence). Deletions cut 3 bases from V and 4 bases from J, with 13 bases between.

Remarks on this clone: The junction departs from germline at one end; a sequencing error may be responsible. The rearrangement joins TRBV15 to TRBJ1-6, with no clear D. The CDR3 totals 15 residues. Germline CDR1 reads LNHNV; CDR2 reads YYDKDF (reference sequence). CDR3 nucleotide sequence: TGTGCCACCAGCAGAGAGGAGGGATATAATTTACCCCTCCACTTT. Translation gives CATSREEGYNLPLHF.

The chain uses TRBV5-4 and TRBJ2-1; D not resolved. The CDR3 loop spans 12 amino acids. V lost 0 bases and J lost 3, with 1 base in between. Germline V gene sequence: CDR1 SGHNT, CDR2 YYREEE (reference sequence). The DNA of the CDR3 is TGTGCCAGCAGCTTGGACTACAATGAGCAGTTCTTC. Its translation is CASSLDYNEQFF.

V usage is TRBV29-1 and J usage is TRBJ2-5; TRBD1 is a possible D gene (6 bases). From germline, CDR1 is SQVTM and CDR2 ANQGSEA. Between the trimmed V and J ends, which lost 3 bases and 5 bases, there was a span of 13 bases. There are 13 residues in the CDR3. CDR3 sequence reads: CSVEYRVGETQYF. The CDR3 DNA sequence: TGCAGCGTTGAGTACAGGGTTGGGGAGACCCAGTACTTC.

The gene calls are TRBV4-3 and TRBJ1-2; the D gene is possibly TRBD1 (6 bases). The CDR3 runs 15 residues. Germline CDR1 LGHNA, CDR2 YSLEER. Between the trimmed V and J ends, which lost 3 bases and 0 bases, there was a span of 11 bases. Here the CDR3 reads CASSQADRPNYGYTF. The CDR3 DNA reads as TGCGCCAGCAGCCAGGCCGACAGGCCTAACTATGGCTACACCTTC.

The chain uses TRBV13 and TRBJ1-2; D is possibly TRBD1 (5 bases). Germline V gene data show CDR1 as PRHDT and CDR2 as FYEKMQ (reference sequence). V was pared by 6 bases and J by 5 bases, with 16 bases between. The CDR3 spans 14 residues. CDR3 loop: CASRASRARYGYTF. CDR3 DNA sequence: TGTGCCAGCAGGGCGTCCAGGGCGAGGTATGGCTACACCTTC.

The chain has TRBV5-4 and TRBJ2-7; D call uncertain. V dropped 0 bases and J dropped 0 bases, with 4 bases sitting between them. The CDR3 is made up of 13 amino acids. Germline loops: CDR1 SGHNT, CDR2 YYREEE (reference sequence). The CDR3 DNA is TGTGCCAGCAGCTTGGTTAGCTCCTACGAGCAGTACTTC. Protein product: CASSLVSSYEQYF.

The chain couples TRBV30 to TRBJ1-2, with 8 bases lining up with TRBD1. Trimming cost V 0 bases and J 10 bases; bases outside gene matches: 4. The length of the CDR3 is 12 residues. Germline CDR1 is GTSNPN and CDR2 is SVGIG (reference sequence). DNA for the CDR3: TGTGCCTGGAGTGTGGGGACAGGAACCTACACCTTC. This encodes CAWSVGTGTYTF.

The V call is TRBV19, the J call TRBJ2-7; no clear D. The CDR3 contains 15 residues. The germline V and J ends were trimmed by 1 base and 2 bases, with 12 bases remaining between them. Per germline, CDR1 LNHDA and CDR2 SQIVND (reference sequence). CDR3 coding DNA: TGTGCCAGTAGTATAGGTTCTGCGGTCCCCTACGAGCAGTACTTC. Protein sequence: CASSIGSAVPYEQYF. The full variable domain, in which reference TRBV19 and TRBJ2-7 provide the parts outside the CDR3, is DGGITQSPKYLFRKEGQNVTLSCEQNLNHDAMYWYRQDPGQGLRLIYYSQIVNDFQKGDIAEGYSVSREKKESFPLTVTSAQKNPTAFYLCASSIGSAVPYEQYFGPGTRLTVT.

The chain is built from TRBV7-2 and TRBJ2-4; 7 bases agree with TRBD1. CDR1 and CDR2 from the germline V gene are SGHTA and FQGNSA. CDR3 length equals 16 residues. The J segment lost 8 bases and the V segment lost 0 bases, leaving 10 bases of the junction unmatched. CDR3 region: CASSLAPSTGWDIQYF. The DNA for the CDR3 is TGTGCCAGCAGCTTAGCGCCTTCGACAGGGTGGGACATTCAGTACTTC.

The chain has TRBV19 and TRBJ2-5, with 7 bases that match TRBD1. The junction had 5 bases not matched to a gene; V was cut back by 5 bases and J by 5 bases. Germline-derived CDR1 and CDR2 are LNHDA and SQIVND (reference sequence). The CDR3 covers 13 residues. The CDR3 region is CASSYRGRETQYF. DNA for the CDR3: TGTGCCAGTAGTTACAGGGGCCGGGAGACCCAGTACTTC. Using reference TRBV19 and TRBJ2-5 for the parts outside the CDR3, the full variable domain is DGGITQSPKYLFRKEGQNVTLSCEQNLNHDAMYWYRQDPGQGLRLIYYSQIVNDFQKGDIAEGYSVSREKKESFPLTVTSAQKNPTAFYLCASSYRGRETQYFGPGTRLLVL.

V is TRBV28 and J is TRBJ2-7; D uncertain. Germline assignment: CDR1 MDHEN and CDR2 SYDVKM. CDR3 length: 13 residues. Trimming took 5 bases from V and 5 from J, leaving 13 bases between them. The CDR3 region is CASSRPSKNEQYF. DNA of the CDR3: TGTGCCAGCAGTCGACCCAGCAAGAACGAGCAGTACTTC. Supplemented by reference TRBV28 and TRBJ2-7, the full variable domain reads DVKVTQSSRYLVKRTGEKVFLECVQDMDHENMFWYRQDPGLGLRLIYFSYDVKMKEKGDIPEGYSVSREKKERFSLILESASTNQTSMYLCASSRPSKNEQYFGPGTRLTVT.

The chain carries TRBV6-1 and TRBJ2-5; 9 bases map to TRBD1. V gave up 8 bases and J gave up 5 bases; unmatched junction bases: 12. The CDR3 sequence is 15 residues long. The V gene's germline CDR1 is MNHNS and CDR2 SASEGT. Written as DNA, the CDR3 is TGTGCCAGCCAACGTTCCGGGACAGGGCCGGAGACCCAGTACTTC. This encodes CASQRSGTGPETQYF.

The chain uses TRBV29-1 and TRBJ2-4; D is undetermined. Germline CDR1 SQVTM, CDR2 ANQGSEA. CDR3 length equals 15 residues. V was cut by 4 bases and J by 0 bases, with 13 bases left in between. DNA for the CDR3: TGCAGCGTTGCTCTGGGCCTGGTAGCCAAAAACATTCAGTACTTC. Amino acid sequence: CSVALGLVAKNIQYF.

Of note for this clone: Other DNA sequences of this sample code for an identical CDR3. This chain uses TRBV18 with TRBJ1-5; D gene unclear. CDR1 KGHSH and CDR2 LQKENI come from the germline V gene. Trimming took 3 bases from V and 8 from J, leaving 11 bases between them. The CDR3 runs to 13 residues. The CDR3 region is CASSPADAEPQHF. The CDR3 nucleotides are TGTGCCAGCTCACCTGCCGACGCCGAGCCCCAGCATTTT. The full variable domain, rest sourced from reference TRBV18 and TRBJ1-5, is NAGVMQNPRHLVRRRGQEARLRCSPMKGHSHVYWYRQLPEEGLKFMVYLQKENIIDESGMPKERFSAEFPKEGPSILRIQQVVRGDSAAYFCASSPADAEPQHFGDGTRLSIL.

The chain joins TRBV4-1 to TRBJ1-1; 9 nucleotides line up with TRBD1. V dropped 4 bases and J dropped 8; count of bases not matched to a gene: 5. Germline values: CDR1 MGHRA, CDR2 YSYEKL. The CDR3 has 13 residues. CDR3 sequence (DNA): TGCGCCAGCAGCCGGGACAGGGCCCGGGAAGCTTTCTTT. It codes for CASSRDRAREAFF.

This clone was seen once. V usage is TRBV23-1 and J usage is TRBJ1-1; no clear D gene. TRBV23-1 is assigned to the ORF class and has an uncertain function. The CDR3 runs 17 residues. Trimming removed 0 bases at V and 1 base at J, with 15 bases between. CDR3 residues: CASSQSGWRQKNTEAFF. DNA for the CDR3: TGCGCCAGCAGTCAATCTGGCTGGCGGCAGAAGAACACTGAAGCTTTCTTT.

V gene TRBV6-5 combines with J gene TRBJ1-5; 9 bases agree with TRBD1. After removal of 5 bases from V and 7 bases from J, the junction contained 3 bases not matched to a gene. CDR1 and CDR2 (germline): MNHEY, SVGAGI. CDR3 size: 13 residues. CDR3 protein: CASSGTGRQPQHF. CDR3 coding DNA: TGTGCCAGCAGTGGGACAGGGAGGCAGCCCCAGCATTTT.

The V and J genes are TRBV2 and TRBJ1-2; 7 nucleotides line up with TRBD1. CDR3 size: 13 residues. The V segment lost 6 bases and the J segment 2 bases; nucleotides outside the gene matches: 3. CDR1 and CDR2 from the germline V gene are SNHLY and FYNNEI. This chain's CDR3 is CASSRDSNYGYTF. The CDR3 DNA sequence: TGTGCCAGCAGCCGGGACAGCAACTATGGCTACACCTTC.

The V gene is TRBV10-3, the J gene TRBJ1-3, with a possible D match to TRBD1 (5 bases). Germline CDR1 is ENHRY and CDR2 is SYGVKD. Trimming removed 0 bases from V and 0 bases from J, with 15 bases in between. This CDR3 has 18 residues. CDR3 residues: CAISESGTGRLSGNTIYF. The CDR3 nucleotides are TGTGCCATCAGTGAGTCGGGGACGGGACGCCTCTCTGGAAACACCATATATTTT.

This clone was picked up one time. The CDR3 region is CASRAQGGYEQYF. The CDR3 DNA sequence: TGCGCCAGCAGGGCACAGGGAGGGTACGAGCAGTACTTC. The chain joins TRBV23-1 to TRBJ2-7, with D maybe TRBD2 (7 bases). TRBV23-1 is marked as an open reading frame, function uncertain. Trimming took 6 bases from V and 4 from J, leaving 13 bases between them. CDR3 length: 13 residues.

This chain joins TRBV18 and TRBJ2-2; no clear D. Germline V gives CDR1 KGHSH, CDR2 LQKENI. Trimming removed 1 base at V and 1 base at J, with 7 bases between. The CDR3 sequence is 15 residues long. The CDR3 region is CASSPQTRNTGELFF. DNA of the CDR3: TGTGCCAGCTCACCACAGACAAGGAACACCGGGGAGCTGTTTTTT.